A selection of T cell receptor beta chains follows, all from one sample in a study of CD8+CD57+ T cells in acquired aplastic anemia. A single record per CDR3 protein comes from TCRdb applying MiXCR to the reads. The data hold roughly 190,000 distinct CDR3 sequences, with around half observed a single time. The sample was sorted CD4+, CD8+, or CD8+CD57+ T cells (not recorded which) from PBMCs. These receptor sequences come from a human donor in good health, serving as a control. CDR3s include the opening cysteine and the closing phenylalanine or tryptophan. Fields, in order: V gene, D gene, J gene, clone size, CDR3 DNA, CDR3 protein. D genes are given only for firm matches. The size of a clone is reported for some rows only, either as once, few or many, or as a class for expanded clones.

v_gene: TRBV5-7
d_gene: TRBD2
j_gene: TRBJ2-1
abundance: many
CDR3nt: TGTGCCAGCACCGGGACTAGCGGGGGCAAGCAGTTCTTC
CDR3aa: CASTGTSGGKQFF

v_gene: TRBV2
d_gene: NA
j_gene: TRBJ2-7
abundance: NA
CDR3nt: TGTGCCAGCAGTGAAGCGCTTCGGCGGTACGAGCAGTACTTC
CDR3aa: CASSEALRRYEQYF

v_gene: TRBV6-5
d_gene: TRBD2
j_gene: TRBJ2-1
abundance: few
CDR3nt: TGTGCCAGCAGTTACCCCCCCCTAGCGGGGATCTACAATGAGCAGTTCTTC
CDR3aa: CASSYPPLAGIYNEQFF

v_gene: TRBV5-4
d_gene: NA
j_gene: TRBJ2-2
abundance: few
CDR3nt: TGTGCCAGCAGCTTAGCGAGCACCGGGGAGCTGTTTTTT
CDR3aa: CASSLASTGELFF

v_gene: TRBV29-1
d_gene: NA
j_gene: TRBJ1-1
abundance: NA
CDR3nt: TGCAGCGTTGTAGGTTCAGTAGGAGGAGGAACTGAAGCTTTCTTT
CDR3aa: CSVVGSVGGGTEAFF

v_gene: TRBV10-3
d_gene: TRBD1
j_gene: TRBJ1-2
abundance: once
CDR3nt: TGTGCCACCACCGGGACAGGGTTCTATGGCTACACCTTC
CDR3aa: CATTGTGFYGYTF

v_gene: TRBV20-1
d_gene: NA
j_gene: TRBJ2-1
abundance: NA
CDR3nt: TGCAGTGCTAAACTCAAGGGCTATGAGCAGTTCTTC
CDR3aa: CSAKLKGYEQFF

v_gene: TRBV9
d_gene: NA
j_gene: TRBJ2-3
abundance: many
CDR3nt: TGTGCCAGCAGCGACTTAAGGGGGGGCGCCGGCACAGATACGCAGTATTTT
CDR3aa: CASSDLRGGAGTDTQYF

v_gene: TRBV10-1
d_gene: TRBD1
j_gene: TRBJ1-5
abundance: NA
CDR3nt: TGCGCCAGCAGTGGGACAGGGGTGGGACAGCCCCAGCATTTT
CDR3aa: CASSGTGVGQPQHF

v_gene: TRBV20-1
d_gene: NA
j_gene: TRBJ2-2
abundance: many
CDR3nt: TGCAGTGCTCCATCACCATGGGGGTACAGCGGGACCGGGGAGCTGTTTTTT
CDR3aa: CSAPSPWGYSGTGELFF

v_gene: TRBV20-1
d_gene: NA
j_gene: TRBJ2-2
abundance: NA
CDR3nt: TGCAGTGCTAGCGAAGCCCGTGACATGAACACCGGGGAGCTGTTTTTT
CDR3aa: CSASEARDMNTGELFF

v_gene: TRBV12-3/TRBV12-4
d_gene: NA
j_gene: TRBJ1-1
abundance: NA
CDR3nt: TGTGCCAGCAGTTTATGGCAGAACACTGAAGCTTTCTTT
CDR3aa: CASSLWQNTEAFF

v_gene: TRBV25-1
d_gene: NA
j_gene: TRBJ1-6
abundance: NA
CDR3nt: TGTGCCAGCAGTCTTGGACACCTAAATTCACCCCTCCACTTT
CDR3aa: CASSLGHLNSPLHF

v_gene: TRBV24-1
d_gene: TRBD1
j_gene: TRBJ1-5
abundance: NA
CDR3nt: TGTGCCACCAGTGATGCCGGTGGTTGGGGACAGGGGGCAATGGGCAATCAGCCCCAGCATTTT
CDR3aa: CATSDAGGWGQGAMGNQPQHF

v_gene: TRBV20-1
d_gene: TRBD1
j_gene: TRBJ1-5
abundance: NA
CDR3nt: TGCAGTGCTAGGGACAGGGGTAGTCAGCCCCAGCATTTT
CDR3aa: CSARDRGSQPQHF

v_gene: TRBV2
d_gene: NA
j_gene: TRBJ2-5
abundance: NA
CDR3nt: TGTGCCAGCTGGGGACGGGGGACGGGCCAAGAGACCCAGTACTTC
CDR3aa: CASWGRGTGQETQYF

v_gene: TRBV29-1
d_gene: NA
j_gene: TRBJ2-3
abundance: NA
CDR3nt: TGCAGCGTTGCACAGAACACAGATACGCAGTATTTT
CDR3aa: CSVAQNTDTQYF

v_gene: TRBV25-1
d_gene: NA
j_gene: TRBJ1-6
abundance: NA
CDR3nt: TGTGCCAGCAGTGAGCTTCGACTCCTCGGGGATTCACCCCTCCACTTT
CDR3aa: CASSELRLLGDSPLHF

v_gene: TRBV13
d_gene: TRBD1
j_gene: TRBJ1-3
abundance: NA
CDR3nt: TGTGCCAGCAGCCCCCGGACAGGGCAGGGAAAAGGAAACACCATATATTTT
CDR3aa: CASSPRTGQGKGNTIYF

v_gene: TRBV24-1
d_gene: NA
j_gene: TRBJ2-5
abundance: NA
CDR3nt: TGTGCCACCAGTGGTTTTGACAGCCGAGGGGAGACCCAGTACTTC
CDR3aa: CATSGFDSRGETQYF

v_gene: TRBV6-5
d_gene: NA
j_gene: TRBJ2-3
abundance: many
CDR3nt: TGTGCCAGCAGTTACCTAGATACGCAGTATTTT
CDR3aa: CASSYLDTQYF

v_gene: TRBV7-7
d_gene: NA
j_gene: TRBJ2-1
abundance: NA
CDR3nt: TGTGCTAGCAGCTTAGCGGCAACGGCTCAGGGCAATGAGCAGTTCTTC
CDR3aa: CASSLAATAQGNEQFF

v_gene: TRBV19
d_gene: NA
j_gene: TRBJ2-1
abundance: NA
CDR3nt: TGTGCCAGTAGTATTGGAGGGGGGCCCTACAATGAGCAGTTCTTC
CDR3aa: CASSIGGGPYNEQFF

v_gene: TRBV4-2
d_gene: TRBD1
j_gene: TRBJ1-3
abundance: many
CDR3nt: TGTGCCAGCAGCCAAGATGGGACAGGGGGCTCAAACACCATATATTTT
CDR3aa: CASSQDGTGGSNTIYF

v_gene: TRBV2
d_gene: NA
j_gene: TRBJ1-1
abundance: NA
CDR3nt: TGTGCCAGCAGTCAGGACCGCACTGAAGCTTTCTTT
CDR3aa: CASSQDRTEAFF

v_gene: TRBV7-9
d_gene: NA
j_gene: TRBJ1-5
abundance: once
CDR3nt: TGTGCCAGCAGCTTAACCAAAGCACAGCCCCAGCATTTT
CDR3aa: CASSLTKAQPQHF

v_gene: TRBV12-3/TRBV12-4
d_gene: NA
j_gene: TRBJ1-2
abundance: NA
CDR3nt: TGTGCCAGCAGTTTTTCCGTCCTTAGTGGCTACACCTTC
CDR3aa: CASSFSVLSGYTF

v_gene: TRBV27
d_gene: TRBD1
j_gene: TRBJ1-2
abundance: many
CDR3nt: TGTGCCAGCAGTTTTGGGACAGGGACTAACTATGGCTACACCTTC
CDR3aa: CASSFGTGTNYGYTF

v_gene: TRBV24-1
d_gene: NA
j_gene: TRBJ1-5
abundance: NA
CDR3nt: TGTGCCACCAGTGCTAGAGATCTGACAGGATCTAATAGCAATCAGCCCCAGCATTTT
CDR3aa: CATSARDLTGSNSNQPQHF

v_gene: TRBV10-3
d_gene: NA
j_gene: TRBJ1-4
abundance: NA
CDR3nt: TGTGCCATCAGGGCAGACAGTGAAAAACTGTTTTTT
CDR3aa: CAIRADSEKLFF

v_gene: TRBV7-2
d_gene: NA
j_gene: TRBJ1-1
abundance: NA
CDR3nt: TGTGCCACCAAGGCCGGGACGGTGAACACTGAAGCTTTCTTT
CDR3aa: CATKAGTVNTEAFF

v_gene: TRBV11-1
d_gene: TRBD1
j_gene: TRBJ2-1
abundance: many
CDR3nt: TGTGCCAGCAGCTGGGACAGAAACCCTATCAATGAGCAGTTCTTC
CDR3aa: CASSWDRNPINEQFF

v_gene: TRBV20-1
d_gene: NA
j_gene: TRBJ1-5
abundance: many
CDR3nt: TGCAGTGCTAGAGATAGAAGAACGGGGGGGTATAGCAATCAGCCCCAGCATTTT
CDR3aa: CSARDRRTGGYSNQPQHF

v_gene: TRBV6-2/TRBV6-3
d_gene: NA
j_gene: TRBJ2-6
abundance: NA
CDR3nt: TGTGCCAGCAGTTACTCCGGGGGCAACGTCCTGACTTTC
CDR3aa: CASSYSGGNVLTF

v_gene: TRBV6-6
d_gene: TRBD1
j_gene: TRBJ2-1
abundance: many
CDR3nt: TGTGCCAGCAGTCACGGACAGGGGGCCTATGAGCAGTTCTTC
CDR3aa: CASSHGQGAYEQFF

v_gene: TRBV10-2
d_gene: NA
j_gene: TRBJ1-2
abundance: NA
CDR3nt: TGCGCCAGCGTGGACACAAACTATGGCTACACCTTC
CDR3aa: CASVDTNYGYTF

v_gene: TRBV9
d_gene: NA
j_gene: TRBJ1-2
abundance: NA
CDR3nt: TGCGCCAGCAGCTTGGAGGGGGACGCAGACTATGGCTACACCTTC
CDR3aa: CASSLEGDADYGYTF

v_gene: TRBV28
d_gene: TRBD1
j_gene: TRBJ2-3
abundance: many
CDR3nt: TGTGCCAGCAGTTCCGGGACAGGGCGAACAGATACGCAGTATTTT
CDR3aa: CASSSGTGRTDTQYF

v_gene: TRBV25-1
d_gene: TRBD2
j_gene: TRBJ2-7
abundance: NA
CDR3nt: TGTGCCAGCAGTGGCCACGCCCTGACTAGCGGGGGGCCGAGCTCCTACGAGCAGTACTTC
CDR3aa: CASSGHALTSGGPSSYEQYF

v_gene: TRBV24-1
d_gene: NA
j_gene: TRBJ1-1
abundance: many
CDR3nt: TGTGCCACCAGTCCAGGGGAAGGTATCACTGAAGCTTTCTTT
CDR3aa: CATSPGEGITEAFF

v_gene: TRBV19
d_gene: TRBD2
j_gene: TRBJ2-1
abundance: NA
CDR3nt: TGTGCCAGTAGTATATTAGCGGGGGGTAACTACAATGAGCAGTTCTTC
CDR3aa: CASSILAGGNYNEQFF

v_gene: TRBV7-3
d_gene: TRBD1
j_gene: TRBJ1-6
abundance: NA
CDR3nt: TGTGCCAGCAGCTTAACGTCAGGGGGTTCCCCCCACTTT
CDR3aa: CASSLTSGGSPHF

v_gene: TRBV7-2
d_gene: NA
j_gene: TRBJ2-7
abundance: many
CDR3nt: TGTGCCAGCAGCTTAGGGGGGAGGACCTACGAGCAGTACTTC
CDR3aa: CASSLGGRTYEQYF

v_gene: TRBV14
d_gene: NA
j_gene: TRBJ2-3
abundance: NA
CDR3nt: TGTGCCAGCAGCCAAGATGAAGGGATCTCTGGAAACACAGATACGCAGTATTTT
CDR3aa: CASSQDEGISGNTDTQYF

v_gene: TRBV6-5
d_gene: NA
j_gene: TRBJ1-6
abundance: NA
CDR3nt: TGTGCCACCAGGTTAAGGGGCTGGAAGAGTTCACCCCTCCACTTT
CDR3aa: CATRLRGWKSSPLHF

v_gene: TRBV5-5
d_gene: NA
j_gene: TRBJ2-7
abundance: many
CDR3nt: TGTGCCAGCAGCCTCAGCTTGGCAGGGAGTTACTACGAGCAGTACTTC
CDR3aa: CASSLSLAGSYYEQYF

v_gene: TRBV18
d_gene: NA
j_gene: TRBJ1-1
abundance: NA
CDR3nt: TGTGCCAGCTCACCCTACCTGAACACTGAAGCTTTCTTT
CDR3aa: CASSPYLNTEAFF

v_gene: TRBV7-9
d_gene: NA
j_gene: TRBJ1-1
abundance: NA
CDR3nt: TGTGCCAGCAGCCAACGAGCGGCTGGCACTGAAGCTTTCTTT
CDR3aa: CASSQRAAGTEAFF

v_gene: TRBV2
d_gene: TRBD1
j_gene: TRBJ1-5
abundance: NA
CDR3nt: TGTGCCAGCATCCGGGACAGACGTAGCAATCAGCCCCAGCATTTT
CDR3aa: CASIRDRRSNQPQHF

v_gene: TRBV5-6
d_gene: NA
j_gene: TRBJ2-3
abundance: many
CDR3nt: TGTGCCAGCAGCTTTTTGGCACGGCCGGTGGATACGCAGTATTTT
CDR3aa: CASSFLARPVDTQYF

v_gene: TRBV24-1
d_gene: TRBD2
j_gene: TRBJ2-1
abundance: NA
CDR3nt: TGTGCCACCGCAGGTAGCGGGGGGTACAATGAGCAGTTCTTC
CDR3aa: CATAGSGGYNEQFF

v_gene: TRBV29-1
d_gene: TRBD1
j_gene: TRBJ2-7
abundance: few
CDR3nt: TGCAGCGTTGCTACAGGGGCCTACGAGCAGTACTTC
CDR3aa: CSVATGAYEQYF

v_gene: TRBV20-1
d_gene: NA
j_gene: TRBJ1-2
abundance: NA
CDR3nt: TGCAGTGCTAGAGATGTTCCCGAAAGGCGTTGGACCTTC
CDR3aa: CSARDVPERRWTF

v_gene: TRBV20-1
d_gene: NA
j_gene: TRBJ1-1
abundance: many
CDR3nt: TGCAGTGTACCCCGGGCGGGATTGAACACTGAAGCTTTCTTT
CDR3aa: CSVPRAGLNTEAFF

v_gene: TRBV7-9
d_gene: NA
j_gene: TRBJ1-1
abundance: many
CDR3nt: TGTGCCAGCGCGATTTCACAGAACACTGAAGCTTTCTTT
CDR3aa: CASAISQNTEAFF